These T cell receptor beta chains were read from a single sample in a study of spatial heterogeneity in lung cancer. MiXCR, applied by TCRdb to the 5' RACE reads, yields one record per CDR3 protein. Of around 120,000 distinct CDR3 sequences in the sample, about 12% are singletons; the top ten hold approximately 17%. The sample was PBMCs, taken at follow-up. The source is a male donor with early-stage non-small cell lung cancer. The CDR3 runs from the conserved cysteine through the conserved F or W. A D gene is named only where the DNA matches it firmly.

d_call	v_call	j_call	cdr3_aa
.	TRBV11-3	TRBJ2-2	CASSPSGQNTGELFF
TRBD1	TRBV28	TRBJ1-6	CASSPQGASYNSPLHF
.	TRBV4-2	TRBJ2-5	CASSQEGRAETQYF
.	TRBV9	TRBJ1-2	CASSVGSRSEGYTF
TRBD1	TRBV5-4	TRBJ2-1	CASSHQTGNNEQFF
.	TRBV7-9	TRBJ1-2	CASSFDLYGYTF
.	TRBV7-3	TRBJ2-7	CASSLKAGHREQYF
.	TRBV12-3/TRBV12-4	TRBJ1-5	CASSFGGDSNQPQHF
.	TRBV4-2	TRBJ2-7	CASSHGVERHATYEQYF
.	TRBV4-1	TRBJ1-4	CASSQDPLSRGRVNEKLFF
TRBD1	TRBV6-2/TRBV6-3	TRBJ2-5	CASSFGTDFPGTQYF
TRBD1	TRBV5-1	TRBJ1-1	CASSPGQASGTEAFF
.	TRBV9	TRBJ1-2	CASSVRMEGGYTF